Listed below are T cell receptor beta chains from one sample, sequenced in a study of blood T cells in healthy people across ages. TCRdb redid the calling of the 5' RACE reads with MiXCR, one entry per CDR3 protein. This table holds more than 1,000,000 distinct CDR3 sequences, 20% to 25% found once. The sample was also reused in another study, on T cells of mothers and their children.

Sample: blood. These receptors originate from a girl between 2 and 10 years old in good health. Both conserved end residues are part of each CDR3. D genes are given only for firm matches. Size tells how often a clone was seen (once, few, many) or the class of an expanded clone, and some rows leave it out.

CDR3aa	CDR3nt	abundance	v_gene	j_gene	len	d_gene
CSVSPMTGEQYF	TGCAGCGTGAGTCCAATGACGGGCGAGCAGTACTTC	few	TRBV29-1	TRBJ2-7	12	.
CASSYGPGANVLTF	TGTGCCAGCAGTTACGGTCCCGGGGCCAACGTCCTGACTTTC	few	TRBV6-6	TRBJ2-6	14	.
CASSLAQGVNTEAFF	TGTGCCAGCAGCTTAGCGCAAGGGGTGAACACTGAAGCTTTCTTT	.	TRBV7-9	TRBJ1-1	15	.
CASRLLAGGSNEQFF	TGTGCCAGCAGGCTACTAGCGGGGGGATCCAATGAGCAGTTCTTC	.	TRBV2	TRBJ2-1	15	TRBD2
CASSPEDSLQETQYF	TGTGCCAGCAGTCCCGAGGACAGCCTACAAGAGACCCAGTACTTC	.	TRBV6-2/TRBV6-3	TRBJ2-5	15	.
CASKGTHYEQYF	TGTGCCAGCAAAGGGACCCACTACGAGCAGTACTTC	.	TRBV6-1	TRBJ2-7	12	.
CSVPGLGETQYF	TGCAGCGTCCCCGGGCTCGGGGAGACCCAGTACTTC	few	TRBV29-1	TRBJ2-5	12	.
CSARGRGSEKLFF	TGCAGTGCTAGAGGGAGGGGGAGTGAAAAACTGTTTTTT	few	TRBV20-1	TRBJ1-4	13	.
CASRTALNEKLFF	TGTGCCAGCAGGACAGCCCTTAATGAAAAACTGTTTTTT	few	TRBV11-2	TRBJ1-4	13	.
CATSRDFLQNQETQYF	TGTGCCACCAGCAGGGACTTCCTACAAAACCAAGAGACCCAGTACTTC	.	TRBV15	TRBJ2-5	16	.
CASSASLIPGQGLMNTEAFF	TGTGCCAGCAGCGCGTCGTTGATTCCGGGACAGGGCTTAATGAACACTGAAGCTTTCTTT	.	TRBV9	TRBJ1-1	20	TRBD1
CASKGSDQETQYF	TGTGCCAGCAAAGGTAGCGACCAAGAGACCCAGTACTTC	few	TRBV7-9	TRBJ2-5	13	.
CASKLLGTGDEKLFF	TGTGCCAGCAAGCTCCTCGGGACGGGGGATGAAAAACTGTTTTTT	.	TRBV12-3/TRBV12-4	TRBJ1-4	15	.
CASSSGGNQPQHF	TGTGCCAGCAGCTCCGGGGGGAATCAGCCCCAGCATTTT	many	TRBV7-2	TRBJ1-5	13	.
CAVDGLAITEETQYF	TGTGCTGTCGACGGTTTGGCCATTACCGAAGAGACCCAGTACTTC	.	TRBV7-9	TRBJ2-5	15	.
CASSLAGQGQAFF	TGTGCCAGCAGCTTAGCCGGTCAGGGGCAAGCTTTCTTT	.	TRBV7-9	TRBJ1-1	13	.
CSAHRGGGLEQYF	TGCAGTGCCCACAGGGGAGGAGGTCTCGAGCAGTACTTC	.	TRBV20-1	TRBJ2-7	13	.
CASRFGVREGLRGTDTQYF	TGCGCCAGCAGATTCGGAGTCCGGGAGGGCCTTCGGGGGACAGATACGCAGTATTTT	few	TRBV5-1	TRBJ2-3	19	TRBD2
CASSYRAYNEQFF	TGTGCCAGCAGTTACAGAGCCTACAATGAGCAGTTCTTC	once	TRBV6-5	TRBJ2-1	13	.
CASSPERTAEAFF	TGTGCCAGCAGCCCAGAGAGGACTGCTGAAGCTTTCTTT	.	TRBV9	TRBJ1-1	13	.
CSARGEGQPQHF	TGCAGTGCTAGGGGGGAGGGACAGCCCCAGCATTTT	few	TRBV20-1	TRBJ1-5	12	.
CATSPDATDTQYF	TGTGCCACCAGCCCAGACGCGACAGATACGCAGTATTTT	.	TRBV15	TRBJ2-3	13	.
CASSGGTVQETQYF	TGCGCCAGCAGCGGCGGGACAGTTCAAGAGACCCAGTACTTC	.	TRBV5-1	TRBJ2-5	14	.
CASRLQGSETQYF	TGTGCCAGCAGGCTACAGGGTAGTGAGACCCAGTACTTC	few	TRBV7-8	TRBJ2-5	13	.
CASSWAPGGEQYF	TGTGCCAGCAGTTGGGCCCCTGGTGGAGAGCAGTACTTC	.	TRBV3-1	TRBJ2-5	13	.
CASSSGTGNNEQLF	TGCGCCAGCAGCTCCGGGACAGGGAATAATGAGCAGCTCTTC	.	TRBV5-1	TRBJ2-1	14	TRBD1
CASSGGPGAPLHF	TGTGCCAGCTCAGGGGGGCCGGGTGCACCCCTCCACTTT	few	TRBV18	TRBJ1-6	13	.